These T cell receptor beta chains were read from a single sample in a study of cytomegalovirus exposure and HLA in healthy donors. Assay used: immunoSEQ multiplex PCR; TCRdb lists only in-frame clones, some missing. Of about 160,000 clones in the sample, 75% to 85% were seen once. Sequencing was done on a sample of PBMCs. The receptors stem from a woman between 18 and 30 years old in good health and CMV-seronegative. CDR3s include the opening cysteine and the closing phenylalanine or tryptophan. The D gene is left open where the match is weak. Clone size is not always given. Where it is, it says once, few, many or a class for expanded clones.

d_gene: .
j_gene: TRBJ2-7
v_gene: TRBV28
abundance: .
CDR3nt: TGTGCCAGCAGACGGTACAGTCTCCAATACGAGCAGTACTTC
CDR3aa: CASRRYSLQYEQYF

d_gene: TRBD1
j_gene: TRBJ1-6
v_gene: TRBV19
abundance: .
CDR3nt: TGTGCCAGTAGTATCGAGGACAGGGCTGAATCACCCCTCCACTTT
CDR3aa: CASSIEDRAESPLHF

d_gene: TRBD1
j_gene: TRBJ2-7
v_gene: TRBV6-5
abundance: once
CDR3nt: TGTGCCAGCACGCTCGGGACAGCCTACGAGCAGTACTTC
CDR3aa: CASTLGTAYEQYF

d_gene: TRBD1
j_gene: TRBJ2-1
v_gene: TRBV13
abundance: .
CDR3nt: TGTGCCAGCAGCTTCTCCGGGACAGGGGCCTACAATGAGCAGTTCTTC
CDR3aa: CASSFSGTGAYNEQFF

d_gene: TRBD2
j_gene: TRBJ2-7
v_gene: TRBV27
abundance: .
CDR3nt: TGTGCCAGCAGACTAGCGGGGGGCCTGAGCTCCTACGAGCAGTACTTC
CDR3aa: CASRLAGGLSSYEQYF

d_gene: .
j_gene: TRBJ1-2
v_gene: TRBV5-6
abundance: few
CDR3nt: TGTGCCAGCAGCTTGCGGAGCCTCCAACGCTTCTATGGCTACACCTTC
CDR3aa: CASSLRSLQRFYGYTF

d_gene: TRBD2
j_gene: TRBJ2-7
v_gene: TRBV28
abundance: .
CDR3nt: TGTGCCAGCAGTCTCCGGACTAGCGCGGGCGAGCAGTACTTC
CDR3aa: CASSLRTSAGEQYF

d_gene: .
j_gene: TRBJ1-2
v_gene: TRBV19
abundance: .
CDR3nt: TGTGCCAGTAGCCGCGGGACCCTCTACTATGGCTACACCTTC
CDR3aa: CASSRGTLYYGYTF

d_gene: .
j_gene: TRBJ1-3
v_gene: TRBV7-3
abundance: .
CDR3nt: TGTGCCAGCAGCGAGGGAGGGTCCAGCACCATATATTTT
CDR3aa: CASSEGGSSTIYF

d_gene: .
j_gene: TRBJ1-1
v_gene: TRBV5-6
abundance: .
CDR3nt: TGTGCCAGCAGCTTGTGGGCGGGTACTGAAGCTTTCTTT
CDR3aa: CASSLWAGTEAFF

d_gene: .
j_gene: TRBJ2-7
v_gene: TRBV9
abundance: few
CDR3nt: TGTGCCAGCAGCGTAGGTTGGGAGACAGGAGGCTACGAGCAGTACTTC
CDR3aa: CASSVGWETGGYEQYF

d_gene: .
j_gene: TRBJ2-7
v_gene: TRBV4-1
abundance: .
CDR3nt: TGCGCCAGCAGCCAAGAAGCCGGTGTATGGAGGAGCTCCTACGAGCAGTACTTC
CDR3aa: CASSQEAGVWRSSYEQYF

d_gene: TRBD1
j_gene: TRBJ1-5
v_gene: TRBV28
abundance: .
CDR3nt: TGTGCCAGCAGTTTGTTAGGACAGGGAGGGGAAAGCAATCAGCCCCAGCATTTT
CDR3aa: CASSLLGQGGESNQPQHF

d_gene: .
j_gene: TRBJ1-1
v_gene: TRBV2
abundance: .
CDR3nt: TGTGCCAGCATGCTACAGGGAATAACTGAAGCTTTCTTT
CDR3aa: CASMLQGITEAFF

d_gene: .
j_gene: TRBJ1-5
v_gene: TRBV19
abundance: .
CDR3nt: TGTGCCAGTATAAGGACAGAAGATAGCAATCAGCCCCAGCATTTT
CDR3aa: CASIRTEDSNQPQHF

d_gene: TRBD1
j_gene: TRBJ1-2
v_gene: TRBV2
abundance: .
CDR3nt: TGTGCCAGCAGGGGGGCAGGGGGAGCTAACTATGGCTACACCTTC
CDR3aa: CASRGAGGANYGYTF

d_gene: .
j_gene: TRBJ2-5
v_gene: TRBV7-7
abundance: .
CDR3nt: TGTGCTAGCAGCCCGGGACAAGAGACCCAGTACTTC
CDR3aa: CASSPGQETQYF

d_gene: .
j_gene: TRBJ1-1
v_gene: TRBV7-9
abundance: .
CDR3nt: TGTGCCAGCAGCCAGGACAGCAACACTGAAGCTTTCTTT
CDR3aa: CASSQDSNTEAFF

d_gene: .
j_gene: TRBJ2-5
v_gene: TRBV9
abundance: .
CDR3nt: TGTGCCAGCAGCGTAGCTCAGGGAGAGACCCAGTACTTC
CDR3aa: CASSVAQGETQYF

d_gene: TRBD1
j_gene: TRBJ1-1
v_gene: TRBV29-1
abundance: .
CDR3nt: TGCAGCGTTTACAGGGGGCAGTCCACTGAAGCTTTCTTT
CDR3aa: CSVYRGQSTEAFF

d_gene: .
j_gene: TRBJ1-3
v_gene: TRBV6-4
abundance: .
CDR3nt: TGTGCCAGCAGTGTATGGCAGTCTGGAAACACCATATATTTT
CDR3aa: CASSVWQSGNTIYF

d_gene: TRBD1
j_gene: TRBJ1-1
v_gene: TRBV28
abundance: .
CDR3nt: TGTGCCAGCAGTCCGGGACCGGGACAGGGGGCAGCCGTCTATATGAACACTGAAGCTTTCTTT
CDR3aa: CASSPGPGQGAAVYMNTEAFF

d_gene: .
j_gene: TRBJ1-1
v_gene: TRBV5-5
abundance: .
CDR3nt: TGTGCCAGCAGCTTTGAGATGAGAAACACTGAAGCTTTCTTT
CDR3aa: CASSFEMRNTEAFF

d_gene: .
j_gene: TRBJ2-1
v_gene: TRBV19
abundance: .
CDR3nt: TGTGCCAGTAGTGTCCAGGGCTGGCGGGGCAATGAGCAGTTCTTC
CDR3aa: CASSVQGWRGNEQFF

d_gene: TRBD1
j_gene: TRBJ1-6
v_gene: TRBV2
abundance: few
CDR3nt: TGTGCCAGCAGGGCGCCGGGACAGGGGGTTTCACCCCTCCACTTT
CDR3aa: CASRAPGQGVSPLHF

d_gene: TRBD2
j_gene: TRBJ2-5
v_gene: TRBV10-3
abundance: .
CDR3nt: TGTGCCATCAGTGAGTTTAGCGGGGGCCCACAAGAGACCCAGTACTTC
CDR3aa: CAISEFSGGPQETQYF

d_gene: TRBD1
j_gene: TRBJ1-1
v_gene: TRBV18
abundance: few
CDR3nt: TGTGCCAGCTCGCCACAGGGGGACACTGAAGCTTTCTTT
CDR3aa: CASSPQGDTEAFF